The clone carrying this TCR beta chain came up many times. One entry per CDR3 protein, called by TCRdb with MiXCR from the 5' RACE reads. The table includes under 55,000 distinct CDR3 sequences, 6% to 8.5% detected once. Trimming took off 4 bases at V and 1 base at J, with 17 bases between the two ends. This CDR3 contains 17 residues. These data are taken from a study of T cells after yellow fever vaccination. Study details: Those fractions that held only low numbers of cells were prepared using the SMART-Seq v4 Ultra Low Input RNA kit. Study results and caveats: Post-booster repertoires again held most primary-vaccination clones (about 96% CD4, just under 90% CD8). Abundant bulk-derived clonotypes could contaminate FACS-sorted repertoires.

The rearrangement joins TRBV12-3 or TRBV12-4 to TRBJ1-5, with TRBD1 as a possible D gene (6 bases). This clonotype was obtained from a man in his late teens or twenties who received the YFV17D yellow fever vaccine. The specimen was CD8+ T cells not binding an NS4B(214-222) dextramer, sorted from PBMCs, collected around 45 days after the first yellow fever vaccination. This CDR3 is CASSYLRNRVSNQPQHF. The CDR3 bases are TGTGCCAGCAGTTATCTCCGGAACAGGGTGAGCAATCAGCCCCAGCATTTT.